This T cell receptor (beta chain) was retrieved from a study of technical replicates of blood from several donors. Sequencing was performed with immunoSEQ multiplex PCR; in TCRdb, only in-frame clones are kept and a portion is missing. The repertoire holds approximately 12,000 clones, 70% to 80% seen once, with approximately 12% in the top ten. The V and J ends lost 0 bases and 2 bases respectively, with 19 bases between them. The germline gives CDR1 GTSNPN, CDR2 SVGIG (reference sequence). The CDR3 covers 17 residues. The chain carries TRBV30 and TRBJ1-1; D is unresolved. The sample comprised PBMCs. This clonotype was sampled from a human donor in good health. The CDR3 DNA sequence: TGTGCCTGGAGTGTACTAATCCTGTCTACATCTAACACTGAAGCTTTCTTT. Encoded protein: CAWSVLILSTSNTEAFF.